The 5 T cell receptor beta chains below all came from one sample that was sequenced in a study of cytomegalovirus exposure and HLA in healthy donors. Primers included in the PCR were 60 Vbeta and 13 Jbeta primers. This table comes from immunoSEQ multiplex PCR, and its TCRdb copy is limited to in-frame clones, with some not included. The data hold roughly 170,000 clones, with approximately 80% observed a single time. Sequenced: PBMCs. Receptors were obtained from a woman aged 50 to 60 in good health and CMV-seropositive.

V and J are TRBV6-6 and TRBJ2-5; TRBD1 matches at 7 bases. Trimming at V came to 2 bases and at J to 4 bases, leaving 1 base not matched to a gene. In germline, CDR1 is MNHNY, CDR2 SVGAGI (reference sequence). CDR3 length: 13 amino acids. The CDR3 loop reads CASSYRDRETQYF. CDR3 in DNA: TGTGCCAGCAGTTACAGGGACAGAGAGACCCAGTACTTC.

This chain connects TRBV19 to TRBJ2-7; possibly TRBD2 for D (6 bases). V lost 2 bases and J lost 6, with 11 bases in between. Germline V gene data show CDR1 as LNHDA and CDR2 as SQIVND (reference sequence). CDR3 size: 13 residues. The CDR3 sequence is CASSIRAGSEQYF. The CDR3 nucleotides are TGTGCCAGTAGTATAAGGGCGGGGTCCGAGCAGTACTTC.

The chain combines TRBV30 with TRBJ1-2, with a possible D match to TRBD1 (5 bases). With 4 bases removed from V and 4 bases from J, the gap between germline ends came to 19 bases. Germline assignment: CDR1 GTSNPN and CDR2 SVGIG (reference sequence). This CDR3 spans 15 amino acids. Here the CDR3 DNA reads TGTGCCTGGAAGTTGGGCAGGGCAGGTGGCTATGGCTACACCTTC. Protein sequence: CAWKLGRAGGYGYTF.

For the CDR3, the DNA is TGTGCCAGCAGAGGCCCAGGCATTCAGTACTTC. Translated: CASRGPGIQYF. The chain uses TRBV2 and TRBJ2-4; D ambiguous. The CDR3 length is 11 residues. CDR1 is SNHLY and CDR2 is FYNNEI in the germline V gene. V lost 6 bases, J lost 9 bases, and 9 bases lay in between.

CDR3 sequence: CASSPLGTGAYEQYF. CDR3 coding DNA: TGTGCCAGCAGCCCACTCGGGACAGGGGCCTACGAGCAGTACTTC. The V call is TRBV9, the J call TRBJ2-7, with 10 bases fitting TRBD1. Germline assignment: CDR1 SGDLS and CDR2 YYNGEE. The CDR3 is 15 amino acids. V was pared by 4 bases and J by 2 bases, with 6 bases of the junction left unmatched.